The rows below give T cell receptor beta chains drawn from one sample of a study of cytotoxic CD8 clonotypes in ibrutinib-treated CLL. TCRdb's copy holds only in-frame clones and misses some; the assay was immunoSEQ multiplex PCR. The sample shows some 50,000 clones, about 57% of them seen only once. The input for sequencing was PBMCs, taken after 24 months of ibrutinib treatment. These receptors were collected from a human donor with chronic lymphocytic leukemia. CDR3s include the opening cysteine and the closing phenylalanine or tryptophan.

V gene	J gene	CDR3 protein
TRBV2	TRBJ2-5	CASGLGAGETQYF
TRBV13	TRBJ2-7	CASSLTPYEQYF
TRBV6-6	TRBJ2-7	CASSYSGEQYF
TRBV27	TRBJ1-2	CASSTGSVKGGYTF
TRBV5-1	TRBJ2-1	CASSVTGGLYNEQFF
TRBV2	TRBJ1-6	CASRGGGDSPLHF
TRBV6-1	TRBJ2-7	CASSRATGYYEQYF
TRBV7-6	TRBJ2-5	CASSLETGPKWETQYF
TRBV19	TRBJ1-4	CASSPLPGGMGEKLFF
TRBV6-5	TRBJ2-4	CASSSSLGGDKNIQYF
TRBV7-9	TRBJ1-2	CASSLDSASGYTF
TRBV6-1	TRBJ2-1	CASQQRGGLYNEQFF
TRBV5-1	TRBJ2-1	CASSSLSPLNEQFF
TRBV6-5	TRBJ2-7	CASTNGQGRGYEQYF
TRBV4-1	TRBJ1-5	CASSQEESRGGPSNQPQHF
TRBV2	TRBJ1-2	CASTSGTGGYGYTF
TRBV19	TRBJ2-2	CASSTTSAPNTGELFF
TRBV5-1	TRBJ1-3	CASSLEGRGNTIYF
TRBV27	TRBJ2-3	CASSLSGTDTQYF
TRBV6-1	TRBJ2-2	CASSLLAFWELFF
TRBV7-8	TRBJ1-6	CASSPRTSGGSPLHF
TRBV6-5	TRBJ1-3	CASRTGAGNTIYF
TRBV5-1	TRBJ1-2	CASSWGEVGPGYTF
TRBV6-4	TRBJ1-1	CASSDSRNTEAFF
TRBV19	TRBJ2-1	CASENRGRSYNEQFF
TRBV27	TRBJ2-3	CASSPIPSYTDTQYF
TRBV4-1	TRBJ1-2	CASSQDRSWKRGYTF
TRBV5-1	TRBJ1-1	CASSLSGFAEAFF
TRBV27	TRBJ2-5	CASSSQQGRRETQYF
TRBV5-8	TRBJ1-5	CASSFGTAWGNQPQHF
TRBV5-1	TRBJ1-1	CASSWRTGNTEAFF
TRBV25-1	TRBJ2-1	CASSPPGAGGHVF
TRBV11-2	TRBJ1-4	CASSSWGRLGEKLFF
TRBV6-5	TRBJ1-4	CASSPGDNNEKLFF
TRBV5-1	TRBJ1-2	CASSFGGEGYGYTF
TRBV2	TRBJ2-7	CASSGGLTYEQYF
TRBV2	TRBJ2-7	CASSSTGSLTYEQYF
TRBV27	TRBJ2-3	CASSLSVTDTQYF
TRBV2	TRBJ1-3	CASSKGTALGTTIYF
TRBV2	TRBJ2-1	CASSFLAGHNEQFF
TRBV5-6	TRBJ1-2	CASSLGPQMGGYTF
TRBV11-3	TRBJ2-7	CASSLGAASSYEQYF
TRBV5-1	TRBJ2-1	CASSLGGTGGNEQFF
TRBV5-6	TRBJ2-7	CASSFRLENIRYEQYF
TRBV5-1	TRBJ2-7	CASSLGGAGALSEQYF
TRBV15	TRBJ2-1	CATSRVRRGQGRDEQFF
TRBV28	TRBJ1-2	CASSLVRAYGYTF
TRBV20-1	TRBJ1-1	CSANRDSEAFF
TRBV2	TRBJ2-1	CASRLSGGPYNEQFF
TRBV15	TRBJ1-1	CATSKGNMNTEAFF
TRBV7-9	TRBJ1-2	CASSLRDTRTYGYTF
TRBV19	TRBJ2-5	CASSLGTGETQYF
TRBV14	TRBJ2-7	CASSRRQGVTFDEQYF
TRBV5-1	TRBJ2-3	CASSLDAGAFTDTQYF
TRBV10-1	TRBJ2-1	CASSDQGSSYNEQFF